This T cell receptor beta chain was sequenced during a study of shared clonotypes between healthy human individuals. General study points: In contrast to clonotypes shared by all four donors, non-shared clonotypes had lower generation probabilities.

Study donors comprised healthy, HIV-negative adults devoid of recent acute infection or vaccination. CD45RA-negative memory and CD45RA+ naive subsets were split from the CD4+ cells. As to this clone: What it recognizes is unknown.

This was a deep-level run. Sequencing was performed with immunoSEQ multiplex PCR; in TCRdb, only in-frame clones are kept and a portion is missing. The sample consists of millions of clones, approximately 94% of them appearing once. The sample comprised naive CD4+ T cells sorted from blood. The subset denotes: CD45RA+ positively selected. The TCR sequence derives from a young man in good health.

The CDR3 loop reads CASRTHRGPYNEQFF. As DNA, the CDR3 is TGTGCCAGTAGAACACACAGGGGCCCTTACAATGAGCAGTTCTTC. V usage is TRBV19 and J usage is TRBJ2-1; 7 bases align to TRBD1. The CDR3 is made up of 15 amino acids. CDR1 and CDR2 from the germline V gene are LNHDA and SQIVND (reference sequence). J lost 4 bases, V lost 6 bases, and 9 bases had no gene match.